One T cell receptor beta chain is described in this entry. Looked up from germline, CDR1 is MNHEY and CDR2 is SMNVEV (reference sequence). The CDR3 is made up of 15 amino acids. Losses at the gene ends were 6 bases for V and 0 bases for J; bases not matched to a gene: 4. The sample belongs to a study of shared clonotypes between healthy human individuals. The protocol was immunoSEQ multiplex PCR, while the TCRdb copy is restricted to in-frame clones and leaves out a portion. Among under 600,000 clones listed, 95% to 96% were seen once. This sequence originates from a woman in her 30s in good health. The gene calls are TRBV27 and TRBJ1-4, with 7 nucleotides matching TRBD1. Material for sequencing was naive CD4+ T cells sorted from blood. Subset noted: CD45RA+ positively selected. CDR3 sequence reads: CASSPTGATNEKLFF. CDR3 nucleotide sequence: TGTGCCAGCAGCCCAACAGGGGCAACTAATGAAAAACTGTTTTTT.